This T cell receptor (beta chain) was identified in a study of T cells in Graves' hyperthyroidism and ophthalmopathy. The V and J ends lost 4 bases and 6 bases, in that order; junction bases with no gene match: 8. Per the germline V gene, CDR1 is LGHDT and CDR2 is YNNKEL (reference sequence). This CDR3 is built from 14 residues. Amplification of TCR beta CDR3 regions used RNA as the template. An initial round of RT-PCR targeting the TCR CDR3 relied on the HTBI primer set. MiXCR, run by TCRdb on the multiplex PCR reads, gives a single entry per CDR3 protein. The sample includes approximately 480,000 distinct CDR3 sequences, less than 25% of them seen just once. This clonotype showed up just a few times.

This sequence originates from a man younger than 30 with Graves' hyperthyroidism. Sample: blood. The rearrangement links TRBV3-1 to TRBJ1-2; 7 nucleotides line up with TRBD1. CDR3 nucleotide sequence: TGTGCCAGCAGCCTAATAGATACAGGGGATGGCTACACCTTC. It yields the protein CASSLIDTGDGYTF.